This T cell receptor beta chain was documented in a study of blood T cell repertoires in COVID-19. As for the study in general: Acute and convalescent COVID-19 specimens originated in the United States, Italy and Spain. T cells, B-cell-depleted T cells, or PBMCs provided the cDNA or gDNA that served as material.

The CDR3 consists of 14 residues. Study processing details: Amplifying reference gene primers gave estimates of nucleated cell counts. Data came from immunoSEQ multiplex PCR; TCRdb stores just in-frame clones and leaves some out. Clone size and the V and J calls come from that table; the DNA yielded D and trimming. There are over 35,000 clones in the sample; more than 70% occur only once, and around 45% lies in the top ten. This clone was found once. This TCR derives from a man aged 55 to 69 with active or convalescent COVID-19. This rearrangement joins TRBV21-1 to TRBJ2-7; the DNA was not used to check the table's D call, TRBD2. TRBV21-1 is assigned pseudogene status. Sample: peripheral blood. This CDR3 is CASRSRRDAYEQYV. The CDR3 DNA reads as TGTGCCAGCCGATCTAGGCGGGATGCCTACGAGCAGTACGTC.